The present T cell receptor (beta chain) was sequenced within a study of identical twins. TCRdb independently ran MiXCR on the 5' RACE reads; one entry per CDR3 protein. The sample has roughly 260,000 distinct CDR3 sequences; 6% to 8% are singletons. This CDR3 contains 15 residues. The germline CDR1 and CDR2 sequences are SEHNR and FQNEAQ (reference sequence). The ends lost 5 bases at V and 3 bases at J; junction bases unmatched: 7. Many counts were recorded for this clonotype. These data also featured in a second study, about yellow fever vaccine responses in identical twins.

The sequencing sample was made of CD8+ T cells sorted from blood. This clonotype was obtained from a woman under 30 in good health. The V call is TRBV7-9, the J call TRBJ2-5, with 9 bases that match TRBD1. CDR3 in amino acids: CASSGVWDREETQYF. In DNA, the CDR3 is TGTGCCAGCAGCGGCGTATGGGACAGGGAAGAGACCCAGTACTTC. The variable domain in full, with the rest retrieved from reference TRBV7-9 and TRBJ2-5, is DTGVSQNPRHKITKRGQNVTFRCDPISEHNRLYWYRQTLGQGPEFLTYFQNEAQLEKSRLLSDRFSAERPKGSFSTLEIQRTEQGDSAMYLCASSGVWDREETQYFGPGTRLLVL.